Listed below are T cell receptor beta chains from one sample, sequenced in a study of blood T cell repertoires in COVID-19. Produced via immunoSEQ multiplex PCR; TCRdb's table is partial and in-frame only. Among under 70,000 clones listed, more than 60% were seen once. Sequences were obtained from peripheral blood. The receptors were gathered from a woman aged 70-85 years with acute or convalescent COVID-19. Both conserved end residues are part of each CDR3. The D gene is left open where the match is weak. Not all rows give a size; the values are once, few, many and, for expanded clones, a class.

abundance: NA
d_gene: NA
v_gene: TRBV19
j_gene: TRBJ1-1
CDR3aa: CASSIQGPNTEAFF
CDR3nt: TGTGCCAGTAGTATCCAGGGCCCGAACACTGAAGCTTTCTTT

abundance: NA
d_gene: NA
v_gene: TRBV10-3
j_gene: TRBJ1-2
CDR3aa: CAISEDTPGDGYTF
CDR3nt: TGTGCCATCAGTGAAGATACACCGGGGGATGGCTACACCTTC

abundance: NA
d_gene: TRBD1
v_gene: TRBV19
j_gene: TRBJ1-3
CDR3aa: CASIKGTGRQNSGNTIYF
CDR3nt: TGTGCCAGTATAAAAGGGACAGGACGACAAAACTCTGGAAACACCATATATTTT

abundance: NA
d_gene: NA
v_gene: TRBV6-5
j_gene: TRBJ2-1
CDR3aa: CASRNLGQYNEQFF
CDR3nt: TGTGCCAGCAGGAACCTTGGACAGTACAATGAGCAGTTCTTC

abundance: NA
d_gene: TRBD1
v_gene: TRBV7-9
j_gene: TRBJ1-6
CDR3aa: CASSLGFSDRGHSPLHF
CDR3nt: TGTGCCAGCAGCTTAGGTTTTTCGGACAGGGGACATTCACCCCTCCACTTT

abundance: once
d_gene: TRBD1
v_gene: TRBV5-4
j_gene: TRBJ1-4
CDR3aa: CASSSRQGPSVKLFF
CDR3nt: TGTGCCAGCAGCTCCCGACAGGGGCCTTCTGTAAAACTGTTTTTT

abundance: NA
d_gene: TRBD1
v_gene: TRBV29-1
j_gene: TRBJ1-1
CDR3aa: CSVDSPGGVGAFF
CDR3nt: TGCAGCGTTGATTCACCAGGGGGAGTGGGGGCTTTCTTT

abundance: NA
d_gene: NA
v_gene: TRBV20-1
j_gene: TRBJ2-4
CDR3aa: CSARVANIQYF
CDR3nt: TGCAGTGCTAGAGTAGCGAACATTCAGTACTTC

abundance: NA
d_gene: NA
v_gene: TRBV10-3
j_gene: TRBJ1-2
CDR3aa: CAITRDRDGSYGYTF
CDR3nt: TGTGCCATCACCCGTGACCGGGACGGGAGCTATGGCTACACCTTC

abundance: NA
d_gene: TRBD2
v_gene: TRBV27
j_gene: TRBJ2-3
CDR3aa: CASSASRGGLRTDTQYF
CDR3nt: TGTGCCAGCAGCGCATCCCGCGGGGGGCTCCGCACAGATACGCAGTATTTT

abundance: NA
d_gene: TRBD2
v_gene: TRBV10-1
j_gene: TRBJ2-3
CDR3aa: CASSKTLAGPSDTQYF
CDR3nt: TGCGCCAGCAGTAAGACGCTAGCGGGGCCGTCAGATACGCAGTATTTT

abundance: NA
d_gene: TRBD1
v_gene: TRBV4-2
j_gene: TRBJ2-6
CDR3aa: CASSPGQGVTGANVLTF
CDR3nt: TGTGCCAGCAGCCCCGGACAGGGGGTCACTGGGGCCAACGTCCTGACTTTC

abundance: NA
d_gene: TRBD2
v_gene: TRBV19
j_gene: TRBJ2-1
CDR3aa: CASSIDPTSGGGNEQFF
CDR3nt: TGTGCCAGTAGTATAGATCCGACTAGCGGGGGGGGGAATGAGCAGTTCTTC

abundance: few
d_gene: NA
v_gene: TRBV9
j_gene: TRBJ2-3
CDR3aa: CASSALGGGTTDTQYF
CDR3nt: TGTGCCAGCAGCGCGCTCGGCGGAGGGACCACAGATACGCAGTATTTT

abundance: few
d_gene: NA
v_gene: TRBV6-5
j_gene: TRBJ2-1
CDR3aa: CASKGTVQLSEQFF
CDR3nt: TGTGCCAGCAAAGGAACAGTCCAGCTAAGTGAGCAGTTCTTC

abundance: NA
d_gene: NA
v_gene: TRBV5-1
j_gene: TRBJ2-3
CDR3aa: CASSLGLVKDTQYF
CDR3nt: TGCGCCAGCAGCTTGGGTTTAGTGAAAGATACGCAGTATTTT

abundance: NA
d_gene: TRBD1
v_gene: TRBV7-8
j_gene: TRBJ2-5
CDR3aa: CASSSFGTGDSSGQYF
CDR3nt: TGTGCCAGCAGCTCGTTCGGGACAGGGGACTCGTCGGGCCAGTACTTC

abundance: NA
d_gene: NA
v_gene: TRBV5-1
j_gene: TRBJ1-6
CDR3aa: CASSLGLTRGSPLHF
CDR3nt: TGCGCCAGCAGCTTGGGGTTGACCCGAGGCTCACCCCTCCACTTT

abundance: many
d_gene: NA
v_gene: TRBV29-1
j_gene: TRBJ1-5
CDR3aa: CSVVSGGGQPQHF
CDR3nt: TGCAGCGTTGTTTCGGGGGGCGGGCAGCCCCAGCATTTT

abundance: NA
d_gene: TRBD1
v_gene: TRBV5-5
j_gene: TRBJ1-1
CDR3aa: CASSSQGAMSTEAFF
CDR3nt: TGTGCCAGCAGCTCACAGGGGGCGATGAGCACTGAAGCTTTCTTT

abundance: NA
d_gene: TRBD2
v_gene: TRBV13
j_gene: TRBJ2-7
CDR3aa: CASSLGREEVMGYEQYF
CDR3nt: TGTGCCAGCAGCTTAGGCCGGGAGGAAGTTATGGGCTACGAGCAGTACTTC

abundance: NA
d_gene: NA
v_gene: TRBV5-1
j_gene: TRBJ1-6
CDR3aa: CASSLGGERNSPLHF
CDR3nt: TGCGCCAGCAGCTTGGGTGGGGAGCGAAATTCACCCCTCCACTTT

abundance: NA
d_gene: NA
v_gene: TRBV21-1
j_gene: TRBJ1-1
CDR3aa: CASSSPGQRGNTEAFF
CDR3nt: TGTGCCAGCAGCTCTCCGGGACAGAGGGGGAACACTGAAGCTTTCTTT

abundance: NA
d_gene: NA
v_gene: TRBV14
j_gene: TRBJ1-2
CDR3aa: CASSQDQRAGTSDGYTF
CDR3nt: TGTGCCAGCAGCCAAGATCAGCGGGCAGGGACCAGTGATGGCTACACCTTC

abundance: NA
d_gene: NA
v_gene: TRBV18
j_gene: TRBJ1-1
CDR3aa: CASSPSLGLRDTEAFF
CDR3nt: TGTGCCAGCTCACCTTCCCTCGGATTACGGGACACTGAAGCTTTCTTT

abundance: NA
d_gene: NA
v_gene: TRBV5-1
j_gene: TRBJ1-2
CDR3aa: CASSLGFGGLHGYTF
CDR3nt: TGCGCCAGCAGCTTGGGATTCGGTGGACTTCATGGCTACACCTTC

abundance: few
d_gene: NA
v_gene: TRBV2
j_gene: TRBJ1-6
CDR3aa: CASRWAGGSYNSPLHF
CDR3nt: TGTGCCAGCAGATGGGCGGGGGGCTCCTATAATTCACCCCTCCACTTT

abundance: NA
d_gene: TRBD1
v_gene: TRBV4-1
j_gene: TRBJ1-1
CDR3aa: CASSQTGVTEAFF
CDR3nt: TGCGCCAGCAGCCAAACAGGGGTCACTGAAGCTTTCTTT

abundance: NA
d_gene: NA
v_gene: TRBV18
j_gene: TRBJ1-1
CDR3aa: CASSLAVNEAFF
CDR3nt: TGTGCCAGCTCACTGGCGGTAAACGAAGCTTTCTTT

abundance: NA
d_gene: NA
v_gene: TRBV6-5
j_gene: TRBJ2-7
CDR3aa: CASSYSRGEQYF
CDR3nt: TGTGCCAGCAGTTACTCACGGGGGGAGCAGTACTTC

abundance: NA
d_gene: TRBD2
v_gene: TRBV6-2/TRBV6-3
j_gene: TRBJ2-3
CDR3aa: CASSYRLAGGLQGTDTQYF
CDR3nt: TGTGCCAGCAGTTACCGACTAGCGGGGGGTCTACAGGGCACAGATACGCAGTATTTT

abundance: once
d_gene: NA
v_gene: TRBV24-1
j_gene: TRBJ1-5
CDR3aa: CATSDSLGGLSTQHF
CDR3nt: TGTGCCACCAGTGATTCCCTCGGTGGGCTCTCGACCCAGCATTTT

abundance: NA
d_gene: TRBD1
v_gene: TRBV2
j_gene: TRBJ1-5
CDR3aa: CASSSRDRGLYSNQPQHF
CDR3nt: TGTGCCAGCAGTTCTCGGGACAGGGGCCTTTATAGCAATCAGCCCCAGCATTTT

abundance: NA
d_gene: NA
v_gene: TRBV11-3
j_gene: TRBJ2-5
CDR3aa: CASSLGGRETQYF
CDR3nt: TGTGCCAGCAGCTTAGGGGGGAGGGAGACCCAGTACTTC

abundance: NA
d_gene: NA
v_gene: TRBV9
j_gene: TRBJ2-2
CDR3aa: CASSVSYTGELFF
CDR3nt: TGTGCCAGCAGCGTATCGTACACCGGGGAGCTGTTTTTT

abundance: NA
d_gene: TRBD2
v_gene: TRBV7-9
j_gene: TRBJ2-2
CDR3aa: CASSPERGIGTGELFF
CDR3nt: TGTGCCAGCAGCCCCGAGCGGGGGATAGGAACCGGGGAGCTGTTTTTT

abundance: once
d_gene: NA
v_gene: TRBV5-1
j_gene: TRBJ1-1
CDR3aa: CASSLYTKRTEAFF
CDR3nt: TGCGCCAGCAGCTTGTATACTAAGCGGACTGAAGCTTTCTTT

abundance: NA
d_gene: NA
v_gene: TRBV7-9
j_gene: TRBJ2-5
CDR3aa: CASSFGQVNQETQYF
CDR3nt: TGTGCCAGCAGCTTTGGGCAGGTTAATCAAGAGACCCAGTACTTC

abundance: NA
d_gene: NA
v_gene: TRBV7-9
j_gene: TRBJ2-3
CDR3aa: CASTLEQDTQYF
CDR3nt: TGTGCCAGCACCCTAGAGCAAGATACGCAGTATTTT

abundance: NA
d_gene: NA
v_gene: TRBV5-5
j_gene: TRBJ2-3
CDR3aa: CASALREVGGTDTQYF
CDR3nt: TGTGCCAGCGCCTTAAGAGAGGTGGGTGGTACAGATACGCAGTATTTT

abundance: NA
d_gene: NA
v_gene: TRBV3-1/TRBV3-2
j_gene: TRBJ1-6
CDR3aa: CASRQLGTLNSPLHF
CDR3nt: TGTGCCAGCAGACAGCTGGGGACACTTAATTCACCCCTCCACTTT

abundance: NA
d_gene: NA
v_gene: TRBV4-1
j_gene: TRBJ2-2
CDR3aa: CASSQEEARRTGELFF
CDR3nt: TGCGCCAGCAGCCAAGAGGAGGCACGACGGACCGGGGAGCTGTTTTTT

abundance: NA
d_gene: NA
v_gene: TRBV7-2
j_gene: TRBJ1-5
CDR3aa: CASSLGRQPQHF
CDR3nt: TGTGCCAGCAGCTTAGGTCGGCAGCCCCAGCATTTT

abundance: NA
d_gene: NA
v_gene: TRBV3-1/TRBV3-2
j_gene: TRBJ1-2
CDR3aa: CASSQEGAHGYTF
CDR3nt: TGTGCCAGCAGCCAAGAGGGGGCTCATGGCTACACCTTC

abundance: NA
d_gene: NA
v_gene: TRBV19
j_gene: TRBJ1-5
CDR3aa: CASSLGILYSNQPQHF
CDR3nt: TGTGCCAGTAGTCTCGGGATACTCTATAGCAATCAGCCCCAGCATTTT

abundance: NA
d_gene: TRBD1
v_gene: TRBV11-2
j_gene: TRBJ2-3
CDR3aa: CASSRDRGWTDTQYF
CDR3nt: TGTGCCAGCAGCCGCGACAGGGGATGGACAGATACGCAGTATTTT

abundance: NA
d_gene: NA
v_gene: TRBV29-1
j_gene: TRBJ1-1
CDR3aa: CSVVRTHEAFF
CDR3nt: TGCAGCGTTGTGCGGACACATGAAGCTTTCTTT

abundance: NA
d_gene: NA
v_gene: TRBV3-1/TRBV3-2
j_gene: TRBJ1-5
CDR3aa: CASSHRGGAQPQHF
CDR3nt: TGTGCCAGCAGCCATCGCGGGGGGGCCCAGCCCCAGCATTTT

abundance: NA
d_gene: NA
v_gene: TRBV30
j_gene: TRBJ1-6
CDR3aa: CAWRTTDSPLHF
CDR3nt: TGTGCCTGGAGAACGACAGATTCACCCCTCCACTTT

abundance: NA
d_gene: TRBD1
v_gene: TRBV6-2/TRBV6-3
j_gene: TRBJ1-2
CDR3aa: CASSIGGTANRNGYTF
CDR3nt: TGTGCCAGCAGCATAGGAGGGACAGCGAATCGTAATGGCTACACCTTC

abundance: NA
d_gene: TRBD2
v_gene: TRBV30
j_gene: TRBJ2-7
CDR3aa: CAFGRGKVSYEQYF
CDR3nt: TGTGCCTTCGGGAGGGGTAAGGTGTCCTACGAGCAGTACTTC

abundance: NA
d_gene: NA
v_gene: TRBV5-6
j_gene: TRBJ2-4
CDR3aa: CASSLGRTFKNIQYF
CDR3nt: TGTGCCAGCAGCTTGGGAAGAACTTTCAAAAACATTCAGTACTTC

abundance: NA
d_gene: NA
v_gene: TRBV6-1
j_gene: TRBJ2-3
CDR3aa: CASSERQRTDTQYF
CDR3nt: TGTGCCAGCAGTGAACGACAGCGCACAGATACGCAGTATTTT

abundance: few
d_gene: NA
v_gene: TRBV6-5
j_gene: TRBJ1-6
CDR3aa: CASSYRQGRNSPLHF
CDR3nt: TGTGCCAGCAGTTACCGGCAGGGAAGGAATTCACCCCTCCACTTT

abundance: NA
d_gene: NA
v_gene: TRBV5-1
j_gene: TRBJ2-7
CDR3aa: CASSGGALYEQYF
CDR3nt: TGCGCCAGCAGCGGGGGGGCGTTATACGAGCAGTACTTC

abundance: NA
d_gene: NA
v_gene: TRBV27
j_gene: TRBJ1-1
CDR3aa: CASSLQPRGTEAFF
CDR3nt: TGTGCCAGCAGTTTACAGCCCAGGGGCACTGAAGCTTTCTTT

abundance: NA
d_gene: TRBD2
v_gene: TRBV30
j_gene: TRBJ2-1
CDR3aa: CAWRRSGGAYNEQFF
CDR3nt: TGTGCCTGGAGAAGGAGCGGGGGGGCCTACAATGAGCAGTTCTTC

abundance: once
d_gene: TRBD2
v_gene: TRBV4-2
j_gene: TRBJ2-1
CDR3aa: CASWSGGTYNEQFF
CDR3nt: TGTGCCAGTTGGAGCGGGGGGACCTACAATGAGCAGTTCTTC

abundance: NA
d_gene: NA
v_gene: TRBV7-3
j_gene: TRBJ1-6
CDR3aa: CASSLSGYNSPLHF
CDR3nt: TGTGCCAGCAGCTTAAGCGGCTATAATTCACCCCTCCACTTT

abundance: NA
d_gene: NA
v_gene: TRBV7-8
j_gene: TRBJ1-5
CDR3aa: CASSAARAGHQPQHF
CDR3nt: TGTGCCAGCAGCGCTGCCCGGGCAGGGCATCAGCCCCAGCATTTT